This T cell receptor (beta chain) appears in the sequencing data of a study of blood T cell repertoires in COVID-19. For the study at large: Acute and convalescent COVID-19 specimens originated in the United States, Italy and Spain.

In the authors' workflow: It was from reference gene primer amplification that nucleated cell counts were estimated. The repertoire was sequenced with immunoSEQ multiplex PCR; TCRdb's copy has only in-frame clones and lacks some. The V and J calls and the clone size are those of that table, but D and trimming were determined from the DNA. Of a few hundred thousand clones in the sample, roughly 88% were seen once. V lost 4 bases, J lost 3 bases, and 17 bases lay in between. CDR3 length: 15 amino acids. CDR1 is SGHDT, CDR2 YYEEEE, per germline. The sample taken for sequencing was peripheral blood. This sequence was found in a man older than 75 with acute or convalescent COVID-19. This sequence joins TRBV5-6 and TRBJ2-7; perhaps TRBD2 as D (6 bases). The CDR3 is CASSTSPGRRYEQYF. DNA of the CDR3: TGTGCCAGCAGCACTAGCCCGGGACGGCGCTACGAGCAGTACTTC. Full variable domain (remainder filled in from reference TRBV5-6 and TRBJ2-7): DAGVTQSPTHLIKTRGQQVTLRCSPKSGHDTVSWYQQALGQGPQFIFQYYEEEERQRGNFPDRFSGHQFPNYSSELNVNALLLGDSALYLCASSTSPGRRYEQYFGPGTRLTVT.